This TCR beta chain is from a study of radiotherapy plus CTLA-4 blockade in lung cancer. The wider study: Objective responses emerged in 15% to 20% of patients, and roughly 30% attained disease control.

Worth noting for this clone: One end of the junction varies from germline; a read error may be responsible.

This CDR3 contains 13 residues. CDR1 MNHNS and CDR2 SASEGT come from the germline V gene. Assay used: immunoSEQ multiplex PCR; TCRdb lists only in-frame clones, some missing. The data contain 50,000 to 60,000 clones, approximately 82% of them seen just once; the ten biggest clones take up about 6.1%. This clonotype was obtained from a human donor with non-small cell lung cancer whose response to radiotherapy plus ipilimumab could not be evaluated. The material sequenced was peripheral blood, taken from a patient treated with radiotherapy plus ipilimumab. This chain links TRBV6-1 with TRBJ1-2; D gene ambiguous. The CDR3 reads CASSEARARGPAF. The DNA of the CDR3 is TGTGCCAGCAGTGAAGCGCGCGCGCGAGGGCCCGCCTTC.